The following is a T cell receptor (beta chain) sequence with its context. This entry belongs to a study of blood T cell repertoires in COVID-19. While infection was still active, Seattle patients were enrolled and then followed longitudinally. The table came from immunoSEQ multiplex PCR; TCRdb's copy has only in-frame clones and leaves some out. The sample gives 250,000 to 400,000 clones, 70% to 90% of which show up once; 1.5% to 2% is in the top ten. Per germline, CDR1 SGHDT and CDR2 YYEEEE. CDR3 length: 16 residues. Unmatched junction bases numbered 9, after V lost 3 bases and J lost 0 bases. This chain joins TRBV5-6 and TRBJ2-7, with TRBD1 matching over 7 bases. Material: peripheral blood. The sequence was collected from a woman in her 30s with COVID-19, enrolled during active disease. For the CDR3, the DNA is TGTGCCAGCAGCTCGGGACAGACGCTAAGCTCCTACGAGCAGTACTTC. Amino acids: CASSSGQTLSSYEQYF. Looking up the rest from reference TRBV5-6 and TRBJ2-7 gives the full variable domain: DAGVTQSPTHLIKTRGQQVTLRCSPKSGHDTVSWYQQALGQGPQFIFQYYEEEERQRGNFPDRFSGHQFPNYSSELNVNALLLGDSALYLCASSSGQTLSSYEQYFGPGTRLTVT.